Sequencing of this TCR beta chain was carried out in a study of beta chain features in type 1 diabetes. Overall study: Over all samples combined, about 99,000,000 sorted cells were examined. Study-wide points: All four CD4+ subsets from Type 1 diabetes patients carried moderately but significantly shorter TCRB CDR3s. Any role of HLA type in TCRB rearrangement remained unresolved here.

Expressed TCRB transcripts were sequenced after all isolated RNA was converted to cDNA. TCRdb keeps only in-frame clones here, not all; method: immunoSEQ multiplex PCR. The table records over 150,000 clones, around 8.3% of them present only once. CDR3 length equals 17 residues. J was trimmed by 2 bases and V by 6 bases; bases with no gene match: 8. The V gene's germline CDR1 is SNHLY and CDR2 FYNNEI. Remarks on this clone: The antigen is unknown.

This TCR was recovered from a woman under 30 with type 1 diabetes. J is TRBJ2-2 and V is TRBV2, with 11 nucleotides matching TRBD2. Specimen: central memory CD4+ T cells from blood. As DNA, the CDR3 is TGTGCCAGCAGAAGCTATAGCGGGGGGGCAAACACCGGGGAGCTGTTTTTT. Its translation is CASRSYSGGANTGELFF.